The 18 T cell receptor beta chains in this list originate from one sample, sequenced in a study of T-cell memory formation after mild COVID-19. MiXCR, run by TCRdb on the 5' RACE reads, gives a single entry per CDR3 protein. The sample lists roughly 150,000 distinct CDR3 sequences; roughly 14% were seen once. Sequenced input: PBMCs or a T cell subset sorted from them (not recorded which). These TCRs come from an adult woman who had mild COVID-19 (a few samples of this study predate the infection). Cell type and time point are not known.

This sequence joins TRBV5-1 and TRBJ2-3, with 10 bases lining up with TRBD2. The junction had 1 base not matched to a gene; V was cut back by 1 base and J by 2 bases. Germline values: CDR1 SGHRS, CDR2 YFSETQ. CDR3 size: 15 residues. DNA for the CDR3: TGCGCCAGCAGCTTGACTAGCGGGAACACAGATACGCAGTATTTT. This sequence encodes CASSLTSGNTDTQYF.

V usage is TRBV7-2 and J usage is TRBJ2-1; D is unclear. Trimming took 1 base from V and 4 from J, leaving 11 bases between them. Germline CDR1 reads SGHTA; CDR2 reads FQGNSA. CDR3 length: 15 residues. Here the CDR3 DNA reads TGTGCCAGCAGCTTAGGGTCTAACACTTACAATGAGCAGTTCTTC. It encodes CASSLGSNTYNEQFF.

This clonotype showed up many times. CDR3 DNA sequence: TGTGCCATCAGTCGACAGGAGGGTGGAAACATTCAGTACTTC. The encoded protein is CAISRQEGGNIQYF. The J gene is TRBJ2-4, the V gene TRBV10-3; D may correspond to TRBD1 or TRBD2 (6 bases each). The CDR3 spans 14 residues. The germline gives CDR1 ENHRY, CDR2 SYGVKD. V lost 5 bases, J lost 6 bases, and 14 bases lay in between.

The rearrangement uses TRBV12-3 or TRBV12-4 and TRBJ2-2, with a tentative D call TRBD2 (5 bases). Trimming took off 4 bases at V and 3 bases at J, with 15 bases between the two ends. CDR3 length equals 16 residues. The DNA of the CDR3 is TGTGCCAGCAGTTCATTATTATCGGGGTACACCGGGGAGCTGTTTTTT. The encoded protein is CASSSLLSGYTGELFF.

This clonotype was seen only a few times. The chain links TRBV12-3 or TRBV12-4 to TRBJ2-7; D uncertain. The CDR3 has 13 amino acids. V lost 3 bases to trimming and J lost 3 bases, with 9 bases between them. The CDR3 DNA is TGTGCCAGCAGTTTCGGCGTTAGCTACGAGCAGTACTTC. Its translation: CASSFGVSYEQYF.

This chain uses TRBV3-1 with TRBJ1-1; no definite D call. Trimming left V 0 bases short and J 0 bases short, with 5 bases between. Germline V CDR1 and CDR2: LGHDT, YNNKEL (reference sequence). CDR3 length: 14 residues. The chain's CDR3 is CASSQERMNTEAFF. The CDR3 DNA sequence: TGTGCCAGCAGCCAAGAAAGGATGAACACTGAAGCTTTCTTT. The full variable domain, rest sourced from reference TRBV3-1 and TRBJ1-1, is DTAVSQTPKYLVTQMGNDKSIKCEQNLGHDTMYWYKQDSKKFLKIMFSYNNKELIINETVPNRFSPKSPDKAHLNLHINSLELGDSAVYFCASSQERMNTEAFFGQGTRLTVV.

This clonotype was counted a few times. Here the CDR3 DNA reads TGCAGTGCTGTTACAGGGGAAGCAGATACGCAGTATTTT. Its protein product is CSAVTGEADTQYF. This chain uses TRBV20-1 with TRBJ2-3; 7 bases match TRBD1. This CDR3 contains 13 residues. The V gene's germline CDR1 is DFQATT and CDR2 SNEGSKA (reference sequence). V shed 5 bases, J shed 4 bases, and the junction held 6 bases outside the gene matches.

V is TRBV6-5 and J is TRBJ2-3, with D perhaps assigned TRBD1 or TRBD2 (5 bases each). Trimming pared 2 bases from V and 1 base from J, leaving 13 bases between. This CDR3 comprises 16 residues. Germline V CDR1 and CDR2: MNHEY, SVGAGI. The CDR3 DNA follows: TGTGCCAGCAGTTACGGATTCGGGGCCCGCACAGATACGCAGTATTTT. Amino acid sequence: CASSYGFGARTDTQYF.

This clonotype was detected only a few times. The chain is built from TRBV5-5 and TRBJ1-6; 8 nucleotides match TRBD1. In germline, CDR1 is SGHKS, CDR2 YYEKEE (reference sequence). The CDR3 is made up of 16 amino acids. J gave up 5 bases and V 1 base, and 5 bases lay outside the gene matches. The CDR3: CASSLPTGEDNSPLHF. DNA for the CDR3: TGTGCCAGCAGCTTGCCGACAGGGGAAGATAATTCACCCCTCCACTTT.

The chain employs TRBV4-1 and TRBJ2-3; 7 nucleotides agree with TRBD2. Per germline, CDR1 MGHRA and CDR2 YSYEKL. The V gene end was trimmed by 4 bases and the J gene end by 1 base; junction bases not matched to a gene: 11. This CDR3 is 17 amino acids long. CDR3 residues: CASSLQRSGAGTDTQYF. CDR3 sequence (DNA): TGCGCCAGCAGCCTCCAACGAAGCGGGGCGGGCACAGATACGCAGTATTTT.

This clonotype was counted a few times. The V gene is TRBV6-2 or TRBV6-3, the J gene TRBJ2-1; D might be TRBD1 (5 bases). The length of the CDR3 is 14 residues. Deletions cut 7 bases from V and 8 bases from J, with 18 bases between. The germline V gene encodes CDR1 MNHEY and CDR2 SVGEGT. In DNA, the CDR3 is TGTGCCAGCACTCCACATTCAGGGATCGATGAGCAGTTCTTC. Protein: CASTPHSGIDEQFF.

This sequence joins TRBV7-3 and TRBJ2-1; TRBD2 matches at 9 bases. The CDR3 is 15 amino acids. Germline V CDR1 and CDR2: SGHTA, FQGTGA. Trimming cost V 6 bases and J 10 bases; bases outside gene matches: 13. In DNA form, the CDR3 reads TGTGCCAGCAGTCCCAGCGGGGGGACACTACGGGAGCAGTTCTTC. It yields the protein CASSPSGGTLREQFF.

This clonotype was recorded a few times. The V and J genes are TRBV6-6 and TRBJ2-7, with 8 bases that match TRBD2. V gave up 0 bases and J gave up 7 bases; unmatched junction bases: 14. Germline V gives CDR1 MNHNY, CDR2 SVGAGI (reference sequence). This CDR3 contains 17 residues. CDR3 in amino acids: CASSYSISGSTPREQYF. The DNA for the CDR3 is TGTGCCAGCAGTTACTCGATCAGCGGGAGTACTCCTCGGGAGCAGTACTTC.

This chain joins TRBV2 and TRBJ2-2; possibly TRBD1 or TRBD2 for D (5 bases each). The CDR3 spans 15 residues. The V gene's germline CDR1 is SNHLY and CDR2 FYNNEI. Trimming cost V 4 bases and J 0 bases, with 9 bases left between them. CDR3 in DNA: TGTGCCAGCAGTGCGGGGCCCGCGAACACCGGGGAGCTGTTTTTT. Its translation is CASSAGPANTGELFF.

There are a few counts of this clonotype. The genes are TRBV20-1 and TRBJ1-1, with TRBD1 as a possible D gene (5 bases). V was cut by 6 bases and J by 7 bases, with 12 bases left in between. CDR3 length: 11 residues. CDR1 is DFQATT, CDR2 SNEGSKA, per germline (reference sequence). The DNA for the CDR3 is TGCAGTGCCGGCTGGGGGGGTGAAGCTTTCTTT. Protein: CSAGWGGEAFF.

Only a few counts were recorded for this clonotype. The chain carries TRBV5-1 and TRBJ2-3; 12 nucleotides align to TRBD2. Germline V gene sequence: CDR1 SGHRS, CDR2 YFSETQ. The V segment lost 4 bases and the J segment 0 bases; nucleotides outside the gene matches: 3. The CDR3 spans 16 residues. The CDR3 sequence is CASSVGTSGSTDTQYF. The CDR3 region has the DNA TGCGCCAGCAGCGTAGGGACTAGCGGGAGCACAGATACGCAGTATTTT.

This clonotype has a handful of counts. V usage is TRBV12-3 or TRBV12-4 and J usage is TRBJ2-1; D might be TRBD1 (5 bases). CDR3 length: 15 residues. Between the trimmed V and J ends, which lost 3 bases and 3 bases, there was a span of 12 bases. The DNA for the CDR3 is TGTGCCAGCAGTTTGGGGCAGGTTGTCTACAATGAGCAGTTCTTC. Encoded protein: CASSLGQVVYNEQFF.

This clonotype has just a few counts. The rearrangement joins TRBV7-8 to TRBJ2-1; 11 nucleotides agree with TRBD2. The CDR3 extends over 16 amino acids. V shed 4 bases, J shed 5 bases, and the junction held 7 bases outside the gene matches. Per germline, CDR1 SGHVS and CDR2 FQNEAQ. For the CDR3, the DNA is TGTGCCAGCAGCTGGCCTAGCGGGAGGCTTGACAATGAGCAGTTCTTC. Translating it yields CASSWPSGRLDNEQFF.